Here is one T cell receptor (beta chain) with its context. Its antigen is as yet unknown. The CDR3 is made up of 15 amino acids. The germline V and J ends were trimmed by 9 bases and 0 bases, with 12 bases remaining between them. Germline V gene sequence: CDR1 SNHLY, CDR2 FYNNEI. The data are from a study of cytomegalovirus exposure and HLA in healthy donors. Study findings and constraints: Associated with cytomegalovirus, according to the listing, were fewer than 200 TCR beta chains. The classifier reportedly diagnosed cytomegalovirus status with high specificity and sensitivity. Specificity for CMV antigens was confirmed in vitro for a few of the CMV-associated chains.

Data came from immunoSEQ multiplex PCR; TCRdb stores just in-frame clones and leaves some out. This table has under 250,000 clones, more than 75% appearing once. The rearrangement joins TRBV2 to TRBJ2-6; perhaps TRBD2 as D (6 bases). The TCR comes from a man aged 18-30 years in good health and CMV-seronegative. Sequenced material: PBMCs. CDR3 nucleotide sequence: TGTGCCAGACGCGCCGGGGGCTCTGGGGCCAACGTCCTGACTTTC. Encoded protein: CARRAGGSGANVLTF.